Sequencing of this TCR beta chain was carried out in a study of cytomegalovirus exposure and HLA in healthy donors listed by TCRdb under 2017. For context, the study as a whole: According to an earlier analysis of 550 to 700 of the donors, about 190 million T cells yielded approximately 120 million unique TCR beta sequences and around 300 Gb of sequence data. About 300 gigabases of sequencing data and approximately 93 million unique TCR sequences were included in an early release covering roughly 600 HLA-typed donors. Of the approximately 400 genotyped donors, 80% to 90% were placed in the genetic ancestry cluster associated with self-reported Caucasian donors. The aim of the study was to test whether cataloging public T cell receptors could identify signatures of past pathogen exposure. The T cell repertoires of several hundred subjects were profiled by immunosequencing and related to cytomegalovirus serostatus. A separate validation cohort of 100 to 150 different subjects was used in addition to the roughly 670-subject first cohort. To predict cytomegalovirus infection status, the study brought together high-throughput TCR immunosequencing, statistical association of individual TCRs with disease status, and machine learning. A later analysis re-examined previously published TCR beta repertoires from roughly 650 donors and added high-resolution HLA genotyping to investigate patterns of TCR occurrence. Rather than using new phenotypic data, the later analysis identified candidate immune exposures from TCR beta sequences and from how often those sequences occurred across donors. An earlier analysis of 587 of the donors used high-throughput TCR beta sequencing to judge whether each TCR beta V gene segment behaved as functional or pseudogenic. Alongside the repertoire data, information on donor age, sex, ethnicity and CMV serostatus was compiled. Genome-wide SNP genotypes for about 65% of the 666 donors were used in a later genetic analysis, which treated that subset as a discovery cohort. Every discovery cohort repertoire had been produced on one sequencing platform. Both class I and class II loci were covered by HLA typing, at four-digit resolution. The number of typed donors differed by locus: about 629-630 for A, B, C, DRB1 and DQB1; approximately 530 for DQA1; 606 for DPA1; and 400 to 480 for DPB1. Four or five DR-DQ haplotypes were handled as single units for association and clustering because linkage in the cohort was strong. Among some 400 genotyped donors of the cohort, an average of around 240,000 unique TCR beta nucleotide sequences were sequenced per donor, around 20% of them non-productive.

What the study reported, not specific to this receptor: Across donors, most TCR sequences were observed very rarely, whereas some public TCRs were present in many individuals. A further reported finding was that TCR beta sequences accurately predicted the HLA-A and HLA-B alleles for most subjects in the first cohort. The study gave a list of more than 150 TCR beta chains associated with cytomegalovirus. In a later analysis, most CMV-associated TCR beta chains were found to appear HLA-restricted, with HLA associations seemingly driven largely by CMV exposure. Because HLA typing was missing for some donors at each locus, association tests included only the typed subset. The classifier was reported to diagnose cytomegalovirus status with high specificity and sensitivity in both the original and validation cohorts. In a later analysis, HLA-associated TCR beta chains were found to be more clonally expanded and to have lower generation probabilities than equally common non-associated chains. For the cohort, immune exposure information was limited to CMV serostatus. Because counts were too low, approximately 18 rarely observed V segments, including chromosome 9 orphons, were excluded from the earlier analysis of several hundred of the donors. At a false discovery rate of 0.05, a later analysis linked 15,000 to 20,000 TCR beta sequences to specific HLA alleles. Some IMGT-functional V segments, including TRBV6-2 and TRBV6-3, could not be distinguished by the 87-base-pair reads and were therefore excluded. A cluster of highly shared sequence variants was judged likely to be a technical artifact of the sequencing pipeline. In a later genetic analysis, a missense DCLRE1C variant was associated with V-gene and J-gene trimming of TCR beta chains, and the association was replicated in an independent cohort. An earlier analysis of some 560 of the donors showed that most TCR beta V segments appeared in productive rearrangements either about 87% or about 30% of the time, which broadly matched IMGT annotations. According to a later genetic analysis, donors in an Asian-associated ancestry cluster had fewer N-insertions in productive TCRs than the approximately 650-donor mean. Several of the top co-occurrence clusters appeared to be linked to parvovirus B19, influenza, CMV and Epstein-Barr virus, according to a later analysis. Presence/absence analyses assumed roughly uniform sequencing depth across donors, an assumption that may not hold. The authors suggested that the approach could potentially be extended to other disease states and immunological phenotypes. The cohort was sequenced for TCR beta chains only, and without alpha or paired-chain data the features that could be detected were limited. In a later analysis, TCR association rates were found to vary across HLA loci, with the most associated TCRs seen for DRB1 alleles and the fewest for HLA-C alleles. Linkage disequilibrium might explain the correlated functional status among segregating V segments, but an unknown experimental factor could not be ruled out. When HLA alleles, especially DR and DQ, strongly co-occurred, attributing TCR associations to individual alleles was difficult. Three of the identified cytomegalovirus-associated TCR beta chains were confirmed in vitro to be specific for cytomegalovirus antigens.

Receptors were amplified or captured by the immunoSEQ multiplex PCR assay. For the multiplex PCR, a mixture combining 60 forward primers for TCR Vbeta segments and 13 reverse primers for TCR Jbeta segments was used. The CDR3 region of rearranged TCR beta genes was amplified from genomic DNA by a multiplex PCR assay. Amplified TCR beta libraries were sequenced as 87-base-pair reads on the Illumina HiSeq System. The authors' analysis ran thus. In a later analysis, around 80 million unique TCR beta chains were counted across the 650 to 750 repertoires, and some 10 million of these chains were shared by at least two donors. To remove PCR and sequencing errors, raw reads were error-corrected and collapsed into unique sequences using a nearest-neighbor algorithm that merged closely related sequences. To assign V, D and J gene segments, CDR3 sequences were aligned to IMGT reference sequences. Each retained sequence needed at least a six-nucleotide match to both a V gene segment and a J gene segment. Rearrangements were called productive when the CDR3 lacked stop codons and stayed in frame with V and J; all others were non-productive. Following IMGT convention, CDR3 was defined as the stretch from the second conserved V-encoded cysteine to the conserved J-encoded phenylalanine. Sequences without an unambiguous match to a single V gene segment were excluded from the earlier analysis of almost 600 of the donors. An earlier analysis of 450 to 650 of the donors called V segments functional above 56.7% productive rearrangements and segregating when the between-donor standard deviation exceeded 5%. To diagnose cytomegalovirus status from the catalog of TCR beta chain sequences, a statistical classification framework was built. In a later analysis, V and J genes were assigned by comparing TCR nucleotide sequences against IMGT/GENE-DB human TR gene sequences. In a later analysis, CDR3 sequences and most-parsimonious VDJ recombination scenarios were assigned using the TCRdist pipeline. In a later analysis, each TCR beta chain was defined by its CDR3 amino acid sequence together with its V-gene family, and reads without a unique V-gene family were excluded. In a later analysis, 550 to 650 highly shared, low-generation-probability nucleotide sequences were removed to address suspected cross-contamination and a sequencing artifact. A later analysis calculated a clonal expansion index for each public chain from normalized within-repertoire ranks of inferred template counts. A later analysis computed generation probabilities with a VDJ recombination model fitted to out-of-frame rearrangements, and checked the results against IGoR. A later analysis scored TCR-TCR, TCR-HLA and TCR-CMV co-occurrence with hypergeometric tests, applying a repertoire-size bias correction to TCR pairs. To estimate false discovery rates, a later analysis permuted the HLA or CMV assignments 20 times. In a later analysis, co-occurring TCRs were grouped using DBSCAN, and TCRdist sequence similarity was added for clustering within HLA-allele-positive subsets. Co-occurrence clustering excluded repertoires with fewer than 30,000 or more than 120,000 public chains, plus five with anomalous nucleotide sharing. TCRdb holds this immuneACCESS table with in-frame rearrangements only. Some clones are missing; in checked studies, unresolved V genes explain under half, and the rest has no known cause. V, J and clone size are those of that table, while D and trimming were read from the DNA. The table for this sample shows 200,000 or so clones. The ten largest clones add up to 0.7% to 0.8% of the sample.

The cohort comprised around 690 healthy bone marrow donors. At the time of sampling, every cohort member was nominally healthy, though immune exposures that went unrecorded were likely present. The donor tested CMV seronegative and was one of the 352 seronegative cohort members. Every donor gave a peripheral blood sample, and the peripheral blood mononuclear cells from that sample were used for TCR beta sequencing. Genomic DNA was extracted from the blood cell samples with the Qiagen DNeasy Blood Extraction Kit. Comments on this clone: No cognate antigen has been identified for it.

Trimmed from V: 1 base; trimmed from J: 0 bases; junction bases lacking a gene match: 8. The germline V gene provides CDR1 MNHNS and CDR2 SASEGT. The CDR3 holds 19 amino acids from the cysteine to the phenylalanine. The sequence is cut down to CDR3 DNA, 57 bases in frame from base 1. The receptor's source is a boy younger than 18 in good health and CMV-seronegative. The sample taken for sequencing was PBMCs. This sequence uses TRBV6-1 and TRBJ2-4, with 11 bases aligning to TRBD2. The DNA sequence is given as TGTGCCAGCAGTGAAGGTAGCGGGGGGGCCCCCCTAGCCAAAAACATTCAGTACTTC. Translated, it reads CASSEGSGGAPLAKNIQYF.